The 31 T cell receptor beta chains in this list originate from one sample, sequenced in a study of OX40 agonist ivuxolimab in advanced cancers. Generated by immunoSEQ multiplex PCR, the TCRdb table keeps only in-frame clones and is missing some. The sample contains more than 45,000 clones, about 82% of which appear only once. This sample comprised CD4+ or CD8+ T cells sorted from blood, obtained in a trial of the OX40 agonist ivuxolimab. These receptors were taken from an adult with an advanced solid tumor such as melanoma, head and neck, liver or kidney cancer.

V and J are TRBV5-1 and TRBJ2-5; TRBD1 is a possible D gene (6 bases). V shed 1 base and J shed 0 bases, with 13 bases lying between them. Germline V gives CDR1 SGHRS, CDR2 YFSETQ. This CDR3 has 16 residues. CDR3 nucleotide sequence: TGCGCCAGCAGCTTGTCAGGGGCCCTGTACCAAGAGACCCAGTACTTC. It specifies CASSLSGALYQETQYF.

The CDR3 bases are TGTGCCAGCAGTGAAGGTGTTGGAGCGGGGGGGCTATACGAGCAGTACTTC. It codes for CASSEGVGAGGLYEQYF. The chain couples TRBV6-1 to TRBJ2-7; 10 nucleotides line up with TRBD2. The length of the CDR3 is 17 residues. In germline, CDR1 is MNHNS, CDR2 SASEGT. V was clipped by 1 base and J by 4 bases; unmatched bases: 10.

J is TRBJ1-2 and V is TRBV9; 8 bases map to TRBD1. Germline-derived CDR1 and CDR2 are SGDLS and YYNGEE. The V and J ends lost 4 bases and 4 bases, in that order; junction bases with no gene match: 9. The CDR3 is 15 amino acids. The CDR3 DNA is TGTGCCAGCAGCCCAGAGACAGGGGACTTCTATGGCTACACCTTC. Translated: CASSPETGDFYGYTF.

The chain employs TRBV5-4 and TRBJ2-5; 8 bases align to TRBD1. The V gene's germline CDR1 is SGHNT and CDR2 YYREEE (reference sequence). This CDR3 spans 14 amino acids. Unmatched junction bases numbered 3, after V lost 1 base and J lost 4 bases. The CDR3 bases are TGTGCCAGCAGCTTGCAGGGGGCGGGAGAGACCCAGTACTTC. It is translated as CASSLQGAGETQYF.

This chain connects TRBV9 to TRBJ1-3, with TRBD1 as a possible D gene (6 bases). V gave up 6 bases and J gave up 0 bases, with 10 bases separating them. There are 14 residues in the CDR3. Germline V gene data show CDR1 as SGDLS and CDR2 as YYNGEE. DNA of the CDR3: TGTGCCAGCAACACAGGGACCTCTGGAAACACCATATATTTT. Amino acids: CASNTGTSGNTIYF.

The sample holds one count of this clone. V gene TRBV4-2 combines with J gene TRBJ2-3; no firm D call. Trimming shortened V by 3 bases and J by 7 bases, and 20 bases separated the two germline ends. This CDR3 spans 16 amino acids. Germline-derived CDR1 and CDR2 are LGHNA and YNFKEQ. CDR3 coding DNA: TGTGCCAGCAGCCAGTCCCTGGGGTCCATCCCACATACGCAGTATTTT. Its protein product is CASSQSLGSIPHTQYF.

The chain links TRBV6-6 to TRBJ2-7; D is possibly TRBD1 (6 bases). Germline CDR1 reads MNHNY; CDR2 reads SVGAGI (reference sequence). This CDR3 spans 15 amino acids. Trimming pared 0 bases from V and 3 bases from J, leaving 12 bases between. The CDR3 sequence: CASSYSTGRGYEQYF. CDR3 nucleotides: TGTGCCAGCAGTTACTCGACGGGCAGGGGCTACGAGCAGTACTTC.

The rearrangement links TRBV9 to TRBJ1-3, with D unclear. V lost 0 bases and J 0 bases, leaving 10 bases between the germline ends. Germline assignment: CDR1 SGDLS and CDR2 YYNGEE. The CDR3 extends over 16 amino acids. In nucleotides, the CDR3 is TGTGCCAGCAGCGTAGGGCCAAACGACTCTGGAAACACCATATATTTT. This gives the protein CASSVGPNDSGNTIYF.

The chain links TRBV5-5 to TRBJ2-7; unclear D gene. Germline loops: CDR1 SGHKS, CDR2 YYEKEE (reference sequence). CDR3 size: 11 residues. Trimming shortened V by 5 bases and J by 3 bases, and 6 bases separated the two germline ends. CDR3: CASRNFYEQYF. The CDR3 DNA sequence: TGTGCCAGCAGGAACTTCTACGAGCAGTACTTC. Based on the CDR3 plus reference TRBV5-5 and TRBJ2-7, the full variable domain is DAGVTQSPTHLIKTRGQQVTLRCSPISGHKSVSWYQQVLGQGPQFIFQYYEKEERGRGNFPDRFSARQFPNYSSELNVNALLLGDSALYLCASRNFYEQYFGPGTRLTVT.

This chain connects TRBV27 to TRBJ2-2, with D possibly being TRBD1 or TRBD2 (6 bases each). The ends were cut back, 0 bases at V and 3 bases at J, with 17 bases in the middle. CDR1 is MNHEY, CDR2 SMNVEV, per germline (reference sequence). This CDR3 comprises 18 residues. CDR3 DNA: TGTGCCAGCAGTTTATCCAAGAGGGGGGCTCTTGACACCGGGGAGCTGTTTTTT. It translates to CASSLSKRGALDTGELFF.

The CDR3 loop is CASSQEYGDTEYQETQYF. In DNA, the CDR3 is TGTGCCAGCAGCCAAGAATATGGGGACACGGAGTACCAAGAGACCCAGTACTTC. The chain is built from TRBV4-2 and TRBJ2-5, with D perhaps TRBD1 (6 bases). Germline V gene sequence: CDR1 LGHNA, CDR2 YNFKEQ. The CDR3 runs 18 residues. Trimming pared 0 bases from V and 0 bases from J, leaving 17 bases between.

The V gene is TRBV7-3, the J gene TRBJ2-3, with D perhaps TRBD1 or TRBD2 (6 bases each). With 7 bases removed from V and 7 bases from J, the gap between germline ends came to 18 bases. CDR1 is SGHTA, CDR2 FQGTGA, per germline. This CDR3 contains 14 residues. CDR3 sequence (DNA): TGTGCCAGCACCACCGGAGGGGGGTCCCATACGCAGTATTTT. This sequence encodes CASTTGGGSHTQYF.

The rearrangement uses TRBV19 and TRBJ1-1; unclear D gene. Germline V gene sequence: CDR1 LNHDA, CDR2 SQIVND (reference sequence). V lost 6 bases and J 1 base, leaving 9 bases between the germline ends. The CDR3 spans 13 residues. The CDR3 DNA is TGTGCCAGTAGGATTAAGGAGAACACTGAAGCTTTCTTT. It encodes CASRIKENTEAFF.

This chain links TRBV28 with TRBJ1-6; 9 nucleotides match TRBD1. In germline, CDR1 is MDHEN, CDR2 SYDVKM. Unmatched junction bases numbered 11, after V lost 3 bases and J lost 8 bases. The CDR3 covers 17 residues. CDR3 nucleotide sequence: TGTGCCAGCAGTTTGGGGTGGGGACAGGGTAGAGATTCACCCCTCCACTTT. Translation: CASSLGWGQGRDSPLHF.

This clone has a single count. The chain employs TRBV18 and TRBJ2-7; the D gene is possibly TRBD2 (6 bases). The germline V gene encodes CDR1 KGHSH and CDR2 LQKENI. The CDR3 consists of 14 residues. The ends were cut back, 6 bases at V and 5 bases at J, with 17 bases in the middle. The DNA of the CDR3 is TGTGCCAGCTCCCCAAGGAGGGCCTTGGACGAGCAGTACTTC. It specifies CASSPRRALDEQYF.

This clone was recorded only once. This chain links TRBV6-6 with TRBJ2-5, with D possibly being TRBD1 (6 bases). Germline assignment: CDR1 MNHNY and CDR2 SVGAGI (reference sequence). The CDR3 contains 15 residues. Trimming took 0 bases from V and 2 from J, leaving 10 bases between them. The DNA of the CDR3 is TGTGCCAGCAGTTACTCTAGGGGGAGTCAAGAGACCCAGTACTTC. Translated, it gives CASSYSRGSQETQYF.

The chain couples TRBV14 to TRBJ2-1; TRBD2 is a possible D gene (5 bases). Germline V CDR1 and CDR2: SGHDN, FVKESK. With 1 base removed from V and 7 bases from J, the gap between germline ends came to 8 bases. CDR3 length: 13 amino acids. CDR3 sequence (DNA): TGTGCCAGCAGCCAAGGAGCGGTTAATGAGCAGTTCTTC. It is translated as CASSQGAVNEQFF.

The CDR3: CASSLDEANVLTF. Written as DNA, the CDR3 is TGCGCCAGCAGCTTGGACGAGGCCAACGTCCTGACTTTC. V and J are TRBV5-1 and TRBJ2-6; no definite D call. Germline values: CDR1 SGHRS, CDR2 YFSETQ. V was shortened by 0 bases and J by 6 bases, with 4 bases between the two germline ends. This CDR3 contains 13 residues.

The chain links TRBV19 to TRBJ2-1, with TRBD2 identical over 9 bases. Germline V gene data show CDR1 as LNHDA and CDR2 as SQIVND (reference sequence). The CDR3 totals 14 residues. The V and J ends lost 4 bases and 7 bases, in that order; junction bases with no gene match: 5. Written as DNA, the CDR3 is TGTGCCAGTAGTAATGGGCGGGGGGGGAATGAGCAGTTCTTC. Its translation: CASSNGRGGNEQFF.

The chain links TRBV6-5 to TRBJ1-2, with D unresolved. Trimming took off 0 bases at V and 4 bases at J, with 15 bases between the two ends. The CDR3 spans 16 residues. Germline CDR1 and CDR2: MNHEY and SVGAGI. The CDR3 here is CASSYSYVPDSYGYTF. CDR3 coding DNA: TGTGCCAGCAGTTACTCGTATGTCCCCGACTCCTATGGCTACACCTTC.

The rearrangement joins TRBV7-2 to TRBJ2-4; 7 nucleotides line up with TRBD2. Trimming took 3 bases from V and 0 from J; bases not matched to a gene: 8. The length of the CDR3 is 17 residues. Looked up from germline, CDR1 is SGHTA and CDR2 is FQGNSA. As DNA, the CDR3 is TGTGCCAGCAGCTTTGGTTTTGCGGGGGTAGCCAAAAACATTCAGTACTTC. Residues: CASSFGFAGVAKNIQYF. The variable domain in full, completed from reference TRBV7-2 and TRBJ2-4, reads GAGVSQSPSNKVTEKGKDVELRCDPISGHTALYWYRQSLGQGLEFLIYFQGNSAPDKSGLPSDRFSAERTGGSVSTLTIQRTQQEDSAVYLCASSFGFAGVAKNIQYFGAGTRLSVL.

This clone turned up a few times. V gene TRBV5-4 combines with J gene TRBJ2-5, with a weak D call TRBD2 (6 bases). The CDR3 loop spans 13 amino acids. CDR1 is SGHNT, CDR2 YYREEE, per germline (reference sequence). Trimming took 4 bases from V and 6 from J, leaving 13 bases between them. The CDR3 sequence: CASSRDSGQTQYF. DNA of the CDR3: TGTGCCAGCAGCCGGGACTCTGGGCAGACCCAGTACTTC.

The V gene is TRBV4-3, the J gene TRBJ2-1; weak D call: TRBD1 (6 bases). The length of the CDR3 is 15 residues. Germline CDR1 and CDR2: LGHNA and YSLEER. V was trimmed by 3 bases and J by 0 bases, leaving 9 bases between them. CDR3 loop: CASSHRTDSYNEQFF. The CDR3 DNA is TGCGCCAGCAGCCATAGGACAGACTCCTACAATGAGCAGTTCTTC.

This chain uses TRBV18 with TRBJ1-6, with D possibly matching TRBD1 (6 bases). V was shortened by 2 bases and J by 8 bases, with 19 bases between the two germline ends. CDR3 size: 17 residues. CDR1 is KGHSH, CDR2 LQKENI, per germline. This CDR3 reads CASSPRPAGAKDSPLHF. The CDR3 region has the DNA TGTGCCAGCTCACCAAGGCCCGCAGGGGCGAAAGATTCACCCCTCCACTTT.

The chain has TRBV28 and TRBJ2-7; 9 bases match TRBD1. The J segment lost 6 bases and the V segment lost 5 bases, leaving 17 bases of the junction unmatched. This CDR3 spans 17 amino acids. From germline, CDR1 is MDHEN and CDR2 SYDVKM. CDR3 nucleotides: TGTGCCAGCAGTCTTTATCCCTGGACAGGGGCAACGAGCGAGCAGTACTTC. Translated: CASSLYPWTGATSEQYF.

Here the CDR3 reads CASSPRQFSGGESYEQYF. CDR3 DNA: TGTGCCAGCAGTCCTCGGCAGTTTAGCGGGGGCGAGTCCTACGAGCAGTACTTC. The V gene is TRBV27, the J gene TRBJ2-7, with 9 bases matching TRBD2. Germline values: CDR1 MNHEY, CDR2 SMNVEV (reference sequence). The CDR3 extends over 18 amino acids. The trim removed 5 bases at V and 1 base at J, leaving 15 bases unmatched.

The CDR3 DNA sequence: TGTGCCAGCAGCTTAGGGGGGCAGACTACCGGGTACTTC. Its protein product is CASSLGGQTTGYF. The chain uses TRBV7-6 and TRBJ2-5, with D possibly TRBD1 on 6 matching bases. This CDR3 region has 13 residues. Trimming shortened V by 1 base and J by 13 bases, and 16 bases separated the two germline ends. Germline values: CDR1 SGHVS, CDR2 FNYEAQ.

J is TRBJ1-1 and V is TRBV28, with TRBD1 as a possible D gene (5 bases). CDR1 and CDR2 from the germline V gene are MDHEN and SYDVKM. This CDR3 is built from 14 residues. CDR3 protein: CAAGLIRVDTEAFF. In DNA, the CDR3 is TGTGCTGCGGGGCTCATAAGGGTGGACACTGAAGCTTTCTTT.

V and J are TRBV15 and TRBJ1-1; D is perhaps TRBD1 (6 bases). The length of the CDR3 is 18 residues. The germline CDR1 and CDR2 sequences are LNHNV and YYDKDF (reference sequence). Deletions cut 4 bases from V and 5 bases from J, with 26 bases between. This CDR3 reads CATSNGQRYPFGGTEAFF. The CDR3 nucleotides read TGTGCCACCAGCAACGGACAGAGATATCCTTTCGGGGGGACTGAAGCTTTCTTT.

This clone turned up a few times. The CDR3 nucleotides read TGTGCCAGCAGCTCACCGTCGGGACAGGGTTGGGGACCCCTCCACTTT. This translates into CASSSPSGQGWGPLHF. This chain connects TRBV2 to TRBJ1-6; 9 nucleotides align to TRBD1. V was pared by 6 bases and J by 12 bases, with 15 bases of the junction left unmatched. The length of the CDR3 is 16 residues. In germline, CDR1 is SNHLY, CDR2 FYNNEI.

This clone has at least ten counts. Distinct nucleotide sequences in the sample also encode this CDR3. J is TRBJ2-1 and V is TRBV29-1; 7 bases align to TRBD2. Germline V gene data show CDR1 as SQVTM and CDR2 as ANQGSEA. With 1 base clipped from V and 1 base from J, the junction kept 13 bases outside the gene matches. This CDR3 has 18 amino acids. The CDR3 nucleotides are TGCAGCGTTGAAGGTGGGGGAGGGGCAGGAGGTTCCTACAATGAGCAGTTCTTC. Protein: CSVEGGGGAGGSYNEQFF.